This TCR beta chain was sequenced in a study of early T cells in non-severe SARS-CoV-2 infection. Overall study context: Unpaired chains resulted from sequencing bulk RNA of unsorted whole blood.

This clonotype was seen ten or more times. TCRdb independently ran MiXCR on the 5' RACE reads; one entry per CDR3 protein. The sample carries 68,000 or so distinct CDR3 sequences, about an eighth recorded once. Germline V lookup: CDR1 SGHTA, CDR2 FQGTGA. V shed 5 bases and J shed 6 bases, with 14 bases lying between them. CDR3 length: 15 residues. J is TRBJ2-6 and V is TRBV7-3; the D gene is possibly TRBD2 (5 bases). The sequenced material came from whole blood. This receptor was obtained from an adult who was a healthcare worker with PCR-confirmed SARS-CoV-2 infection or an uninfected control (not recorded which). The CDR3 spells CASSPRSSAANVLTF. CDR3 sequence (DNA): TGTGCCAGCAGCCCCCGGAGTAGCGCGGCCAACGTCCTGACTTTC.